These 8 T cell receptor beta chains came from one sample sequenced in a study of shared T cell receptors in the human thymus. Sequencing was performed with immunoSEQ multiplex PCR; in TCRdb, only in-frame clones are kept and a portion is missing. Of 700,000 or so clones in the sample, 80% to 90% were seen once. These data also featured in a second study, about human thymus T cells.

The sequencing input was thymocytes. The receptor source for this set is a girl in the first two years of life with a congenital heart defect.

The genes are TRBV6-1 and TRBJ1-2; 7 bases are a match to TRBD1. Per germline, CDR1 MNHNS and CDR2 SASEGT. The CDR3 has 13 amino acids. Losses at the gene ends were 5 bases for V and 7 bases for J; bases not matched to a gene: 7. CDR3 sequence: CASSSQGTPGYTF. CDR3 nucleotides: TGTGCCAGCAGTTCACAGGGGACTCCTGGCTACACCTTC.

Comments on this clone: Relative to the germline gene, one junction end is altered; a read error may explain this. The V and J genes are TRBV20-1 and TRBJ1-1; no clear D. The germline V gene encodes CDR1 DFQATT and CDR2 SNEGSKA (reference sequence). This CDR3 spans 10 amino acids. CDR3 sequence: CSARDRLRNF. As DNA, the CDR3 is TGCAGTGCTAGAGACAGGCTCCGAAACTTT.

Only a few counts were recorded for this clone. V usage is TRBV6-5 and J usage is TRBJ1-2; 9 bases fit TRBD1. This CDR3 is 13 amino acids long. The germline CDR1 and CDR2 sequences are MNHEY and SVGAGI. The V segment lost 6 bases and the J segment 7 bases; nucleotides outside the gene matches: 6. The CDR3 DNA reads as TGTGCCAGCAGCACAGGGGGCTGGACTGGCTACACCTTC. It encodes CASSTGGWTGYTF.

J is TRBJ2-2 and V is TRBV4-3, with 9 bases fitting TRBD1. This CDR3 is built from 21 residues. The germline CDR1 and CDR2 sequences are LGHNA and YSLEER. V lost 0 bases and J lost 2; bases outside the gene matches: 16. CDR3 in DNA: TGCGCCAGCAGCCAAGACGGCTCTTTCACAGGGGGCCGGTATAACACCGGGGAGCTGTTTTTT. This gives the protein CASSQDGSFTGGRYNTGELFF.

The genes are TRBV18 and TRBJ1-1, with TRBD1 identical over 7 bases. Trimming took 5 bases from V and 1 from J; bases not matched to a gene: 4. CDR3 size: 14 residues. Germline V gene data show CDR1 as KGHSH and CDR2 as LQKENI. CDR3 nucleotides: TGTGCCAGCTCAAGATACAGGGGGAACACTGAAGCTTTCTTT. Translating it yields CASSRYRGNTEAFF.

This clone was observed once. This chain uses TRBV5-1 with TRBJ1-2; no reliable D call. CDR1 and CDR2 from the germline V gene are SGHRS and YFSETQ. The CDR3 totals 12 residues. Trimming cost V 6 bases and J 6 bases, with 12 bases left between them. The CDR3 DNA is TGCGCCAGCAACGGGGAGAGGGATGGCTACACCTTC. Encoded protein: CASNGERDGYTF. Combining the CDR3 with reference TRBV5-1 and TRBJ1-2 gives the whole variable domain KAGVTQTPRYLIKTRGQQVTLSCSPISGHRSVSWYQQTPGQGLQFLFEYFSETQRNKGNFPGRFSGRQFSNSRSEMNVSTLELGDSALYLCASNGERDGYTFGSGTRLTVV.

The rearrangement uses TRBV7-6 and TRBJ1-6, with 8 bases lining up with TRBD1. The CDR3 is made up of 16 amino acids. V shed 5 bases, J shed 2 bases, and the junction held 5 bases outside the gene matches. Germline assignment: CDR1 SGHVS and CDR2 FNYEAQ. This chain's CDR3 is CASSPGQGTYNSPLHF. CDR3 bases: TGTGCCAGCAGCCCCGGACAGGGCACCTATAATTCACCCCTCCACTTT. Drawing the rest from reference TRBV7-6 and TRBJ1-6, the complete variable domain is GAGVSQSPRYKVTKRGQDVALRCDPISGHVSLYWYRQALGQGPEFLTYFNYEAQQDKSGLPNDRFSAERPEGSISTLTIQRTEQRDSAMYRCASSPGQGTYNSPLHFGNGTRLTVT.

The J gene is TRBJ1-5, the V gene TRBV19; 7 nucleotides line up with TRBD1. The germline V gene has CDR1 LNHDA and CDR2 SQIVND (reference sequence). V gave up 6 bases and J gave up 1 base; unmatched junction bases: 3. The CDR3 has 14 residues. CDR3 DNA: TGTGCCAGTAGAAGGGACAGAAGCAATCAGCCCCAGCATTTT. It yields the protein CASRRDRSNQPQHF.